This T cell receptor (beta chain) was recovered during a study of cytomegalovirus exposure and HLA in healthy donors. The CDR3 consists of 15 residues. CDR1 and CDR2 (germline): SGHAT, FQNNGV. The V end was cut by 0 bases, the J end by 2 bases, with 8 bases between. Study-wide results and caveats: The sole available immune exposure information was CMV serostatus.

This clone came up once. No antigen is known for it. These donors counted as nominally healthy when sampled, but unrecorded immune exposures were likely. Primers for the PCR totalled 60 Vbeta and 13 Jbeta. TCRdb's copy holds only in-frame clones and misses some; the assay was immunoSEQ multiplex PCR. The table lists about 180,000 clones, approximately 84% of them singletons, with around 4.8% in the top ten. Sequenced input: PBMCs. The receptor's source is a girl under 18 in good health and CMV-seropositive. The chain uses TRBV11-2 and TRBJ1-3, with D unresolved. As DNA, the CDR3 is TGTGCCAGCAGCTTAGAGGGCAGACCTGGAAACACCATATATTTT. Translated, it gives CASSLEGRPGNTIYF.